The clone carrying this T cell receptor beta chain was detected once. This entry belongs to a study of blood T cell repertoires in COVID-19. Study at large: Italy, Spain and the United States were the sources of the convalescent and acute COVID-19 samples. PBMCs, B-cell-depleted T cells, or T cells provided the cDNA or gDNA that made up the material.

As handled by the study authors: It was from reference gene primer amplification that nucleated cell counts were estimated. The method was immunoSEQ multiplex PCR; TCRdb's version includes in-frame clones alone and lacks a portion of them. V, J and clone size are those of that table, while D and trimming were read from the DNA. This sample has 35,000 to 50,000 clones, with around 89% found just once. Trimming stripped 3 bases from V and 7 bases from J, with 29 bases between. The CDR3 totals 19 residues. Germline CDR1 reads SGHKS; CDR2 reads YYEKEE (reference sequence). The chain joins TRBV5-5 to TRBJ1-5; D is unresolved. The clonotype comes from a man between 45 and 60 years old with active COVID-19. The sequenced material came from peripheral blood. The CDR3 loop is CASSYKVWQEASPKQPQHF. DNA of the CDR3: TGTGCCAGCAGCTATAAGGTTTGGCAGGAGGCCTCACCAAAGCAGCCCCAGCATTTT.